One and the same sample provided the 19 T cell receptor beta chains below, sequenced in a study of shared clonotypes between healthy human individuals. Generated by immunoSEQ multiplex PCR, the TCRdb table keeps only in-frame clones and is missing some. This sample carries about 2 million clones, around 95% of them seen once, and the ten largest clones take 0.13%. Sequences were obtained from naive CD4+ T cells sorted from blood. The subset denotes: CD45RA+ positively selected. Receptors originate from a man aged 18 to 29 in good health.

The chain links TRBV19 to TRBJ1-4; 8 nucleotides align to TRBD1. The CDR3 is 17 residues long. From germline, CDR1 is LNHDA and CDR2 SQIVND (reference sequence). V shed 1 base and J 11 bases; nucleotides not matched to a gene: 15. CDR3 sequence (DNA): TGTGCCAGTAGTATAGTCGAGGGGACAGGACAAATGAGGAAACTGTTTTTT. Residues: CASSIVEGTGQMRKLFF.

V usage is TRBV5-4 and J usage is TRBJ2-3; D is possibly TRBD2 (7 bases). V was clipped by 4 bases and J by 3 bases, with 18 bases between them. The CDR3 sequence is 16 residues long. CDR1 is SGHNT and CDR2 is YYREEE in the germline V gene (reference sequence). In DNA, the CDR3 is TGTGCCAGCAGCCCCCAAGGGGGGGGCTGGACAGATACGCAGTATTTT. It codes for CASSPQGGGWTDTQYF.

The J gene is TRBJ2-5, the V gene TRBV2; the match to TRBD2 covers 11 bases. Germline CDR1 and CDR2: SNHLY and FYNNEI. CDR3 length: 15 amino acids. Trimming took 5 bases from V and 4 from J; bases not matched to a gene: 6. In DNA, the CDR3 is TGTGCCAGCAGTAAACTAGCGGGGGTAGGAGAGACCCAGTACTTC. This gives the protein CASSKLAGVGETQYF.

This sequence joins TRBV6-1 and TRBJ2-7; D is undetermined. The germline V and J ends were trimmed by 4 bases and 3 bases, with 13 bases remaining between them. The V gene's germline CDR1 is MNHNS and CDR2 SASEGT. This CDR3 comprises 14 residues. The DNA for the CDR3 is TGTGCCAGCAGTGTGACCCTAAGGAACTACGAGCAGTACTTC. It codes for CASSVTLRNYEQYF.

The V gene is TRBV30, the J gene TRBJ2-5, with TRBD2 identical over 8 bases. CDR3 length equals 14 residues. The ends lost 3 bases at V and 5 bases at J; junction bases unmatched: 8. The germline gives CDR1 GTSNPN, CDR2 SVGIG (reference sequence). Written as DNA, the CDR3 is TGTGCCTGGAGCGTAGCGGGAATGGCGGAGACCCAGTACTTC. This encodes CAWSVAGMAETQYF. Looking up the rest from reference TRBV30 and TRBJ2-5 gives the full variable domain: SQTIHQWPATLVQPVGSPLSLECTVEGTSNPNLYWYRQAAGRGLQLLFYSVGIGQISSEVPQNLSASRPQDRQFILSSKKLLLSDSGFYLCAWSVAGMAETQYFGPGTRLLVL.

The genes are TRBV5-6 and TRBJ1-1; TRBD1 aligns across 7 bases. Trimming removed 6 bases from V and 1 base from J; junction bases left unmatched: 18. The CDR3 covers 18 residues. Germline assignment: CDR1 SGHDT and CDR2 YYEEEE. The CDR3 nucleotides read TGTGCCAGCACCAAAAGGGTGGACAGGTTGGTTCCGAACACTGAAGCTTTCTTT. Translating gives CASTKRVDRLVPNTEAFF.

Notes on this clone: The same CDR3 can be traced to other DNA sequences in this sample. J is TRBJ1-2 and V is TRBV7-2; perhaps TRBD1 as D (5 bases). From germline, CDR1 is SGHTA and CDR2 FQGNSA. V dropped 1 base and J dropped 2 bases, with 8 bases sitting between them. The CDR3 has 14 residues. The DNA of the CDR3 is TGTGCCAGCAGCTTAGTAGAGGGGAACTATGGCTACACCTTC. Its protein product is CASSLVEGNYGYTF.

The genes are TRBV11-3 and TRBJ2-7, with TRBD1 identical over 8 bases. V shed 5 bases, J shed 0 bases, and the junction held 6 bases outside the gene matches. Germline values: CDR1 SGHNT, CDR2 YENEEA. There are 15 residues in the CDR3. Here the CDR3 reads CASSPGTGVSYEQYF. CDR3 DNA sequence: TGTGCCAGCAGCCCCGGGACAGGAGTCTCCTACGAGCAGTACTTC.

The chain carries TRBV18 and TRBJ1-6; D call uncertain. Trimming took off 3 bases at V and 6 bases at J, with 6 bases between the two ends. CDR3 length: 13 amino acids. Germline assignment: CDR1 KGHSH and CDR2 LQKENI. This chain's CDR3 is CASSPAVNSPLHF. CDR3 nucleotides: TGTGCCAGCTCACCTGCCGTTAATTCACCCCTCCACTTT.

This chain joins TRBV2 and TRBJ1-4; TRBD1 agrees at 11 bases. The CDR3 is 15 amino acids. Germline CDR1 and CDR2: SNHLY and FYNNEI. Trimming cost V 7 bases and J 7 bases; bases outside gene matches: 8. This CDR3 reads CASTDRGRRSEKLFF. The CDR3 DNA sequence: TGTGCCAGCACGGACAGGGGGCGCCGGAGTGAAAAACTGTTTTTT.

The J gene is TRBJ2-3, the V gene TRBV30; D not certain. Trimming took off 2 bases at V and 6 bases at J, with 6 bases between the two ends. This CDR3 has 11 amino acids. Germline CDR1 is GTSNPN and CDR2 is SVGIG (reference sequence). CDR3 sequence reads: CAWSLRDTQYF. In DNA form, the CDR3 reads TGTGCCTGGAGTCTCAGGGATACGCAGTATTTT.

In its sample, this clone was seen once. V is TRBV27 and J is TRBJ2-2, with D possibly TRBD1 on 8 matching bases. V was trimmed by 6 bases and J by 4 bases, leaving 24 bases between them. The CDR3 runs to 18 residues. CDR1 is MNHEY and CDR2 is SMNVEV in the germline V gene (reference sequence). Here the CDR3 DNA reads TGTGCCAGCAGAATCAGGGGGCTTTCTCGCGGGGGCACCGGGGAGCTGTTTTTT. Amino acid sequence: CASRIRGLSRGGTGELFF.

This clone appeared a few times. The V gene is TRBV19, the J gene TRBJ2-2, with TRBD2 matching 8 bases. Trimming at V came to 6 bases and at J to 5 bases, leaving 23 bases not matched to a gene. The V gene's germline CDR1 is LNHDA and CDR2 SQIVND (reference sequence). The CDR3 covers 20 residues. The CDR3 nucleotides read TGTGCCAGTAGCACGGACAGAGTAACCCTAGCGGGTAGGAGGACCGGGGAGCTGTTTTTT. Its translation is CASSTDRVTLAGRRTGELFF.

This CDR3 is CASSPEVGTPYGYTF. The CDR3 DNA is TGTGCCAGCAGCCCCGAGGTGGGGACACCCTATGGCTACACCTTC. This rearrangement joins TRBV11-2 to TRBJ1-2, with D perhaps TRBD1 (6 bases). The CDR3 spans 15 residues. Trimming pared 5 bases from V and 4 bases from J, leaving 17 bases between. The V gene's germline CDR1 is SGHAT and CDR2 FQNNGV. The whole variable domain, remainder taken from reference TRBV11-2 and TRBJ1-2, is EAGVAQSPRYKIIEKRQSVAFWCNPISGHATLYWYQQILGQGPKLLIQFQNNGVVDDSQLPKDRFSAERLKGVDSTLKIQPAKLEDSAVYLCASSPEVGTPYGYTFGSGTRLTVV.

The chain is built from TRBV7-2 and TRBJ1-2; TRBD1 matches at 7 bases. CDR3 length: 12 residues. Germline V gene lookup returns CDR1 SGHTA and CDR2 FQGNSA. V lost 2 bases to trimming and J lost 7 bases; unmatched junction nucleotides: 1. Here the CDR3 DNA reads TGTGCCAGCAGCTTAAGGGGGCTTGGCTACACCTTC. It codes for CASSLRGLGYTF.

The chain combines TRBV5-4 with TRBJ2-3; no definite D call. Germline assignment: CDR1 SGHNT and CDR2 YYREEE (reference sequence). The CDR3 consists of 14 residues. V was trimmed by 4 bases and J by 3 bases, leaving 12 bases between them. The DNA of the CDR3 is TGTGCCAGCAGCGGTTGGGGTGGAACAGATACGCAGTATTTT. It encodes CASSGWGGTDTQYF.

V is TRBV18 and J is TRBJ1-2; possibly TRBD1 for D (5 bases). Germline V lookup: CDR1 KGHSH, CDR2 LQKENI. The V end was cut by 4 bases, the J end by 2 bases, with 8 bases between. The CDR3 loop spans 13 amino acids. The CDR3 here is CASSQDINYGYTF. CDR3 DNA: TGTGCCAGCTCACAGGACATCAACTATGGCTACACCTTC. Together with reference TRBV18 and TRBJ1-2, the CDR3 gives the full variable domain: NAGVMQNPRHLVRRRGQEARLRCSPMKGHSHVYWYRQLPEEGLKFMVYLQKENIIDESGMPKERFSAEFPKEGPSILRIQQVVRGDSAAYFCASSQDINYGYTFGSGTRLTVV.

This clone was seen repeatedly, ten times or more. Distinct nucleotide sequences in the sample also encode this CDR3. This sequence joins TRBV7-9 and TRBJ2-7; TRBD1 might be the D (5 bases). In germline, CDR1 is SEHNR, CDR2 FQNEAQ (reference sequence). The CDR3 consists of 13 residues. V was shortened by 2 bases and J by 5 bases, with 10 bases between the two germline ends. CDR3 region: CASSLLSGNEQYF. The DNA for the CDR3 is TGTGCCAGCAGCTTATTATCAGGGAACGAGCAGTACTTC.

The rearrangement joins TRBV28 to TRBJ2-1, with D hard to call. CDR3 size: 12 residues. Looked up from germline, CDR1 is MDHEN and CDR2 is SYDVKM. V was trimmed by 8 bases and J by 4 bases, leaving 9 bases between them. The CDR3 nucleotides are TGTGCCAGCGGCCCAATTTACAATGAGCAGTTCTTC. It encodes CASGPIYNEQFF.